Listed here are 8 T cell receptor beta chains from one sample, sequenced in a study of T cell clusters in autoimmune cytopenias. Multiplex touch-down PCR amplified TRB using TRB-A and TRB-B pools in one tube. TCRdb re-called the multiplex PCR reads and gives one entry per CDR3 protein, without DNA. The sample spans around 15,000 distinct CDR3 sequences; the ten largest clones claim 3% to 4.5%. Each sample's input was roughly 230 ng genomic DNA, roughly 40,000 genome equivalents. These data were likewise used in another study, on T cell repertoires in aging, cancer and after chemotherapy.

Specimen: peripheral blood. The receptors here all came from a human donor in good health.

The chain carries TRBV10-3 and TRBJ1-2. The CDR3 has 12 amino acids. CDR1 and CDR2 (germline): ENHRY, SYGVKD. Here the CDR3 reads CAAQETRGGYTF.

The CDR3 spells CASSFRDRDVEQYF. The gene calls are TRBV5-6 and TRBJ2-7; TCRdb indicates TRBD1, and absent DNA this call remains unverified. This CDR3 has 14 amino acids. In germline, CDR1 is SGHDT, CDR2 YYEEEE. Drawing the rest from reference TRBV5-6 and TRBJ2-7, the complete variable domain is DAGVTQSPTHLIKTRGQQVTLRCSPKSGHDTVSWYQQALGQGPQFIFQYYEEEERQRGNFPDRFSGHQFPNYSSELNVNALLLGDSALYLCASSFRDRDVEQYFGPGTRLTVT.

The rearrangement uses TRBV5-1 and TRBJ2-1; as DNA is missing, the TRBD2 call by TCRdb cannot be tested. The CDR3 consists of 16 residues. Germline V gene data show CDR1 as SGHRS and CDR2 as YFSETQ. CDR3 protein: CASSRAGTSVYNEQFF. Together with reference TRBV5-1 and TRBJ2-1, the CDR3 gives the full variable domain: KAGVTQTPRYLIKTRGQQVTLSCSPISGHRSVSWYQQTPGQGLQFLFEYFSETQRNKGNFPGRFSGRQFSNSRSEMNVSTLELGDSALYLCASSRAGTSVYNEQFFGPGTRLTVL.

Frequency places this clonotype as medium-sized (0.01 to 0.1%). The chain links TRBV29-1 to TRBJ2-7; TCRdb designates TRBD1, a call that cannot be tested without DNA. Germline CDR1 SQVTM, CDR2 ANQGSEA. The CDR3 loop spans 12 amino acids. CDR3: CSARTGGDEQYF.

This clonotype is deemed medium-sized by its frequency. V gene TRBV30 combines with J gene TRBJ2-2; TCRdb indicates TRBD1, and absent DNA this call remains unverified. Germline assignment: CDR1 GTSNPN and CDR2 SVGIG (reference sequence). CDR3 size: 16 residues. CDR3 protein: CAWSGQGLSNTGELFF.

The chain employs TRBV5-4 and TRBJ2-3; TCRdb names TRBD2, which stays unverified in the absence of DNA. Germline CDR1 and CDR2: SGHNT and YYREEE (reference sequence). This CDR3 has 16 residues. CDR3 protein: CASSPGLAEPTDTQYF.

The CDR3: CATSVGNEQFF. The J gene is TRBJ2-1, the V gene TRBV24-1. CDR3 length equals 11 residues. Germline CDR1 KGHDR, CDR2 SFDVKD.

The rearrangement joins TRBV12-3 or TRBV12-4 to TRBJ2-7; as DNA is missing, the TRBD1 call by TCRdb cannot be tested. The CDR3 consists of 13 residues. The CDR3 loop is CASSSGQSYEQYF.